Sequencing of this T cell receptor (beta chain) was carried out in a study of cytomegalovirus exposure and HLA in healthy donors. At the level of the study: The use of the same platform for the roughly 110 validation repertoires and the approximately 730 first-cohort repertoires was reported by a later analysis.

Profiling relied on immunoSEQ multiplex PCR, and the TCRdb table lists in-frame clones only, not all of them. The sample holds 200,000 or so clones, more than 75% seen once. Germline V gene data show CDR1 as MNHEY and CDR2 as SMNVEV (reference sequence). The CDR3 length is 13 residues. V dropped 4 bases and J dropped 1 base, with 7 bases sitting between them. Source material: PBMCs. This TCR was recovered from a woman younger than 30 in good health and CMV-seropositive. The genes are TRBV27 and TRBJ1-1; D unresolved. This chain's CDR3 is CASSWAANTEAFF. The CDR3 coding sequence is TGTGCCAGCAGTTGGGCTGCGAACACTGAAGCTTTCTTT.